Below, one T cell receptor beta chain is given with its context. Antigen unknown. Trimming left V 6 bases short and J 4 bases short, with 15 bases between. The CDR3 contains 14 residues. Germline CDR1 MNHNY, CDR2 SVGAGI (reference sequence). This entry is derived from a study of early stage breast cancer tumors. General study findings and limits: Tumor and normal breast were distinguished via blood comparison in most of the 16 patients.

Libraries were prepared by immunoSEQ multiplex PCR; TCRdb keeps only in-frame clonotypes and omits some of them. Of some 6,500 clones listed, 73% are singletons. The adjacent normal breast tissue was taken roughly 1.7-4.5 cm from the tumor. The V and J genes are TRBV6-6 and TRBJ1-1, with D maybe TRBD1 (5 bases). What was sequenced was normal breast tissue next to the tumor. This receptor was taken from a person aged 35-49 years with breast cancer. The chain's CDR3 is CASRSPAGTTEAFF. The CDR3 DNA follows: TGTGCCAGCAGATCCCCCGCGGGGACCACTGAAGCTTTCTTT.